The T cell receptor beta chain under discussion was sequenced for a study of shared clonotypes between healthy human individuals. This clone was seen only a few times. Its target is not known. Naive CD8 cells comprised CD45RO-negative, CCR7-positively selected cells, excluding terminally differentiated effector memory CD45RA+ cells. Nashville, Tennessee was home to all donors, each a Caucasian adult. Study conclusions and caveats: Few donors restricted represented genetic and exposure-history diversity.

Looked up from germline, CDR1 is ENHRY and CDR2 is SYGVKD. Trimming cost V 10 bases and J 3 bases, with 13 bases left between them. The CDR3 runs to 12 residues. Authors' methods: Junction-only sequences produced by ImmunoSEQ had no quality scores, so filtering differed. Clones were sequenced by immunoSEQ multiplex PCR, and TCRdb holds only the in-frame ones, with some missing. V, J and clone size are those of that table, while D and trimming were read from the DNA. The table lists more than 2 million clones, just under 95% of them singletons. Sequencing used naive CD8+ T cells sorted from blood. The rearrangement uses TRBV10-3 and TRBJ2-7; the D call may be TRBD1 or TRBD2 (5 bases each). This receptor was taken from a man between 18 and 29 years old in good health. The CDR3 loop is CATWDLFYEQYF. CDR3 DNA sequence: TGTGCCACCTGGGACCTCTTCTACGAGCAGTACTTC.